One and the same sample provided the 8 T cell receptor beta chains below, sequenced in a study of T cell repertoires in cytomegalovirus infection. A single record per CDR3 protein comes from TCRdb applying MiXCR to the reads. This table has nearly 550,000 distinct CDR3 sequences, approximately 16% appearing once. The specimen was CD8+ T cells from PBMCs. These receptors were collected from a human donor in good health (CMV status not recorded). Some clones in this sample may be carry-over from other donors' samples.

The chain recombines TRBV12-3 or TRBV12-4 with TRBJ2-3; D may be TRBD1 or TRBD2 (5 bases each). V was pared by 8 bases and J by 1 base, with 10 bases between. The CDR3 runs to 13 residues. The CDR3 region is CASYLGGTDTQYF. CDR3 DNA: TGTGCCAGCTACCTGGGGGGCACAGATACGCAGTATTTT.

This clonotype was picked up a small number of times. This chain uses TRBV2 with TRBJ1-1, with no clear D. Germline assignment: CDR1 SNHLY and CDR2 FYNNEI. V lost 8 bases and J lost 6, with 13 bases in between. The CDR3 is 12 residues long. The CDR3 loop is CASEKRGAEAFF. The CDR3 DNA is TGTGCCAGCGAAAAAAGAGGAGCTGAAGCTTTCTTT.

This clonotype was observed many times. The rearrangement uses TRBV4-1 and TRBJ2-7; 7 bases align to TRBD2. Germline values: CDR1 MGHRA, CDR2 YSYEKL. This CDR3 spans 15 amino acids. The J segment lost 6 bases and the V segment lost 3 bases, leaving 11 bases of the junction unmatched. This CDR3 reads CASSHGLGVEGEQYF. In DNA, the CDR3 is TGCGCCAGCAGCCACGGACTAGGGGTTGAGGGCGAGCAGTACTTC.

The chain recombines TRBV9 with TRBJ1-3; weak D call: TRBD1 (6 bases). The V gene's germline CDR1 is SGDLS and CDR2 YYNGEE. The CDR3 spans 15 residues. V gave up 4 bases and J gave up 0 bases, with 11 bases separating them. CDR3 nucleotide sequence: TGTGCCAGCAGCCCAGGACAGATCTCTGGAAACACCATATATTTT. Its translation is CASSPGQISGNTIYF.

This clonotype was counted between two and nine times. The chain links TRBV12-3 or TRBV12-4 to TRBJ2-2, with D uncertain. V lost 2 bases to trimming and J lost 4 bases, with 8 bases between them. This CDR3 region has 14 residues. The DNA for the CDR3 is TGTGCCAGCAGTTTAAAAGTAATCACCGGGGAGCTGTTTTTT. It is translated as CASSLKVITGELFF.

The CDR3 coding sequence is TGTGCCAGCAGACTACCGGGACAGGGGGACGGAAACACCATATATTTT. This translates into CASRLPGQGDGNTIYF. V usage is TRBV28 and J usage is TRBJ1-3; 11 bases are shared with TRBD1. The CDR3 contains 16 residues. Germline CDR1 reads MDHEN; CDR2 reads SYDVKM. The trim removed 6 bases at V and 4 bases at J, leaving 8 bases unmatched.

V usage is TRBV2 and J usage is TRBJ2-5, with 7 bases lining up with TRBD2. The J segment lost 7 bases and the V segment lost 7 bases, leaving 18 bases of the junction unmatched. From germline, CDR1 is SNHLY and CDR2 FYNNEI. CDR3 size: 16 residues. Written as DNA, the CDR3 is TGTGCCAGCACCGGAACTAGCGCCGATAACTATCGGACCCAGTACTTC. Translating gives CASTGTSADNYRTQYF.

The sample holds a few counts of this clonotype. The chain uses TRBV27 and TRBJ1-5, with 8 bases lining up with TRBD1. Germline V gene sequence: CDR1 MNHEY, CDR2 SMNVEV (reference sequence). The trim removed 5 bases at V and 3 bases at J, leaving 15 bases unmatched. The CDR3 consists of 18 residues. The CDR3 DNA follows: TGTGCCAGCAGTCCGATGCACCCGACAGGGGCTGACAATCAGCCCCAGCATTTT. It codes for CASSPMHPTGADNQPQHF.